This is a list of T cell receptor beta chains from one sample in a study of Graves' ophthalmopathy and Graves' hyperthyroidism. A single record per CDR3 protein comes from TCRdb applying MiXCR to the multiplex PCR reads. The sample carries over a million distinct CDR3 sequences, approximately 35% recorded once. Sequenced material: peripheral blood or thyroid tissue (not recorded which). The receptors come from an adult man with Graves' hyperthyroidism. Both conserved end residues are part of each CDR3. The order of the fields is J gene, V gene, D gene, clone size, CDR3 protein, CDR3 DNA. D genes are given only for firm matches. The size of a clone is reported for some rows only, either as once, few or many, or as a class for expanded clones.

>TRBJ2-7|TRBV24-1|.|.
CATSDRGATYEQYF
TGTGCCACCAGTGACCGGGGGGCCACCTACGAGCAGTACTTC
>TRBJ2-7|TRBV2|TRBD1|once
CVSPPPWGQGSEQYF
TGTGTCAGCCCACCACCGTGGGGACAGGGTAGCGAGCAGTACTTC
>TRBJ1-1|TRBV10-3|TRBD1|many
CAISAPNGQGSEAFF
TGTGCCATCAGTGCGCCGAACGGACAGGGCTCTGAAGCTTTCTTT
>TRBJ2-7|TRBV19|TRBD1|many
CASSIPGQGANEQYF
TGTGCCAGTAGTATACCGGGACAGGGGGCCAACGAGCAGTACTTC
>TRBJ1-5|TRBV4-3|.|many
CASSQLQGQPQHF
TGCGCCAGCAGCCAACTACAGGGCCAGCCCCAGCATTTT
>TRBJ1-2|TRBV29-1|TRBD1|.
CSVDRGYYGYTF
TGCAGCGTGGACAGGGGCTACTATGGCTACACCTTC
>TRBJ1-2|TRBV3-1|.|few
CASSQHRIGRSGYTF
TGTGCCAGCAGCCAACACAGGATCGGGAGAAGTGGCTACACCTTC
>TRBJ2-7|TRBV20-1|.|many
CSAMPPPGRPLYEQYF
TGCAGTGCCATGCCACCTCCGGGACGGCCCCTCTACGAGCAGTACTTC
>TRBJ2-7|TRBV10-3|TRBD1|many
CAISGRVQGAPSSYEQYF
TGTGCCATCAGTGGTCGGGTGCAGGGGGCACCGAGCTCCTACGAGCAGTACTTC
>TRBJ2-5|TRBV12-3/TRBV12-4|.|few
CASSRTELQETQYF
TGTGCCAGCAGCCGTACAGAGTTACAAGAGACCCAGTACTTC
>TRBJ2-7|TRBV5-1|TRBD2|many
CASSLAGGSSYEQYF
TGTGCCAGCAGCCTAGCGGGAGGGAGCTCCTACGAGCAGTACTTC
>TRBJ1-1|TRBV2|.|few
CASNEQGMNTEAFF
TGTGCCAGCAACGAGCAGGGGATGAACACTGAAGCTTTCTTT
>TRBJ1-1|TRBV19|.|many
CASSPVGFRNTEAFF
TGTGCCAGTAGCCCTGTGGGATTCCGGAACACTGAAGCTTTCTTT
>TRBJ1-1|TRBV11-2|.|many
CASSGVRVNTEAFF
TGTGCCAGCAGCGGTGTCCGGGTGAACACTGAAGCTTTCTTT
>TRBJ1-5|TRBV7-8|.|many
CASSLSHSETWQPQHF
TGTGCCAGCAGCCTTTCCCACAGTGAGACGTGGCAGCCCCAGCATTTT
>TRBJ1-5|TRBV6-6|.|few
CASRTGSRGNQPQHF
TGTGCCAGCAGAACGGGTTCTAGGGGCAATCAGCCCCAGCATTTT
>TRBJ2-7|TRBV19|.|many
CASGDGKQYF
TGTGCCAGTGGTGATGGAAAACAGTACTTC
>TRBJ2-5|TRBV5-1|TRBD1|many
CASSDVGQGQETQYF
TGCGCCAGCAGCGATGTCGGACAGGGGCAAGAGACCCAGTACTTC
>TRBJ2-5|TRBV19|.|few
CASSIYARETQYF
TGTGCCAGTAGTATTTATGCCCGAGAGACCCAGTACTTC
>TRBJ2-7|TRBV2|TRBD2|.
CTSRPRGTSGYEQYF
TGTACCAGCAGACCGAGGGGGACTAGCGGGTACGAGCAGTACTTC
>TRBJ2-5|TRBV25-1|TRBD2|.
CASSYRGLQETQYF
TGTGCCAGCAGTTACCGGGGACTACAAGAGACCCAGTACTTC
>TRBJ1-1|TRBV19|TRBD1|few
CASSMDRGIRTEAFF
TGTGCCAGTAGTATGGACAGGGGGATAAGGACTGAAGCTTTCTTT
>TRBJ2-5|TRBV27|.|.
CASREDLLSKQETQYF
TGTGCCAGCAGGGAGGACCTGCTTTCGAAACAAGAGACCCAGTACTTC
>TRBJ2-7|TRBV7-6|TRBD1|many
CASSPRAGTGRDEQYF
TGTGCCAGCAGCCCACGAGCCGGGACAGGGAGGGACGAGCAGTACTTC
>TRBJ1-6|TRBV7-2|TRBD1|.
CASSPNPGQGEWSPLHF
TGTGCCAGCAGCCCTAATCCGGGACAGGGTGAATGGTCACCCCTCCACTTT
>TRBJ1-5|TRBV7-2|.|.
CASSKESNQPQHF
TGTGCCAGCAGCAAAGAAAGCAATCAGCCCCAGCATTTT